Included here is one T cell receptor beta chain sequence, with context. These data originate in a study of cytomegalovirus exposure and HLA in healthy donors. From the 120-subject validation cohort, which was separate from the roughly 620-subject first cohort, the donors were drawn. Sequenced by immunoSEQ multiplex PCR; TCRdb stores in-frame clones only, minus some. The sample has about 200,000 clones, 88% seen once. Sequencing input: PBMCs. The TCR sequence derives from a woman aged 18-29 years in good health and CMV-seronegative.

The CDR3 spells CASSPGTSGRETQYF. CDR3 DNA: TGTGCCAGCTCACCAGGGACTAGCGGGAGAGAGACCCAGTACTTC. The chain carries TRBV18 and TRBJ2-5, with 14 bases identical to TRBD2. This CDR3 has 15 residues. The ends lost 2 bases at V and 4 bases at J; junction bases unmatched: 0. Germline CDR1 is KGHSH and CDR2 is LQKENI. The variable domain in full, with the rest retrieved from reference TRBV18 and TRBJ2-5, is NAGVMQNPRHLVRRRGQEARLRCSPMKGHSHVYWYRQLPEEGLKFMVYLQKENIIDESGMPKERFSAEFPKEGPSILRIQQVVRGDSAAYFCASSPGTSGRETQYFGPGTRLLVL.